This record looks at one T cell receptor (beta chain) sequence and its context. How the authors handled the data: From reference gene primer amplification, estimates of nucleated cell counts were derived. Repertoires were generated with immunoSEQ multiplex PCR, while TCRdb's copy carries only in-frame clones and drops some. The DNA gave D and trimming, while V, J and clone size come from that table. The profile covers some 120,000 clones, with approximately 80% appearing a single time and 0.65% to 0.9% taken by the ten largest. This entry is derived from a study of blood T cell repertoires in COVID-19. Study-level information: COVID-19 samples, acute and convalescent, were from the United States, Italy and Spain. Sample material is recorded as cDNA or gDNA derived from T cells, B-cell-depleted T cells, or PBMCs.

Germline CDR1 is MGHRA and CDR2 is YSYEKL. The CDR3 sequence is 15 residues long. The V and J ends lost 2 bases and 1 base respectively, with 11 bases between them. V is TRBV4-1 and J is TRBJ2-5; the D gene is possibly TRBD2 (6 bases). Sequencing used peripheral blood. This clonotype was obtained from a woman aged 70 to 79 with acute or convalescent COVID-19. Here the CDR3 reads CASSQYPGLQETQYF. The CDR3 nucleotides are TGCGCCAGCAGCCAATATCCGGGACTCCAAGAGACCCAGTACTTC.